Listed here are 22 T cell receptor beta chains from one sample, sequenced in a study of blood T cell repertoires in COVID-19. Using immunoSEQ multiplex PCR, the repertoire was profiled, and TCRdb retains in-frame clones only, with some absent. The repertoire includes more than 300,000 clones, around 91% of them detected once, and under 1.1% sits in the top ten. The sample taken for sequencing was peripheral blood. The receptors originated from a middle-aged woman with COVID-19, enrolled during active disease.

The chain joins TRBV12-3 or TRBV12-4 to TRBJ1-5; D possibly corresponds to TRBD1 (6 bases). This CDR3 region has 13 residues. Trimming removed 6 bases at V and 9 bases at J, with 15 bases between. As DNA, the CDR3 is TGTGCCAGCAGCACGGACAGATTTTTGCCCCAGCATTTT. Residues: CASSTDRFLPQHF.

V gene TRBV20-1 combines with J gene TRBJ2-7; 8 nucleotides agree with TRBD1. The length of the CDR3 is 13 residues. V shed 5 bases, J shed 2 bases, and the junction held 5 bases outside the gene matches. Per the germline V gene, CDR1 is DFQATT and CDR2 is SNEGSKA (reference sequence). The CDR3 reads CSAGGQGPYEQYF. The CDR3 DNA is TGCAGTGCTGGTGGACAGGGCCCCTACGAGCAGTACTTC.

The CDR3 DNA follows: TGTGCCAGCAGCTTAGACCAGTCGAGGCATCAGCCCCAGCATTTT. The encoded protein is CASSLDQSRHQPQHF. The gene calls are TRBV7-2 and TRBJ1-5; no clear D gene. CDR3 length: 15 amino acids. CDR1 and CDR2 from the germline V gene are SGHTA and FQGNSA. V was trimmed by 1 base and J by 5 bases, leaving 12 bases between them. Drawing the rest from reference TRBV7-2 and TRBJ1-5, the complete variable domain is GAGVSQSPSNKVTEKGKDVELRCDPISGHTALYWYRQSLGQGLEFLIYFQGNSAPDKSGLPSDRFSAERTGGSVSTLTIQRTQQEDSAVYLCASSLDQSRHQPQHFGDGTRLSIL.

V gene TRBV9 combines with J gene TRBJ2-5, with 8 bases identical to TRBD2. Germline V lookup: CDR1 SGDLS, CDR2 YYNGEE. This CDR3 comprises 15 residues. The trim removed 0 bases at V and 4 bases at J, leaving 5 bases unmatched. Here the CDR3 reads CASSVGPAGVETQYF. The DNA of the CDR3 is TGTGCCAGCAGCGTAGGCCCAGCGGGGGTAGAGACCCAGTACTTC.

The chain recombines TRBV5-1 with TRBJ2-7, with a possible D match to TRBD2 (6 bases). The germline V gene encodes CDR1 SGHRS and CDR2 YFSETQ. The CDR3 has 15 residues. V was cut by 0 bases and J by 0 bases, with 10 bases left in between. The CDR3 sequence: CASSLGLGGSYEQYF. The CDR3 region has the DNA TGCGCCAGCAGCTTGGGTTTGGGGGGCTCCTACGAGCAGTACTTC.

V usage is TRBV9 and J usage is TRBJ1-2; TRBD1 aligns across 10 bases. V trimming: 3 bases; J trimming: 3 bases; junction bases outside the gene matches: 2. The germline gives CDR1 SGDLS, CDR2 YYNGEE. There are 14 residues in the CDR3. The CDR3: CASSGDRGHYGYTF. CDR3 DNA sequence: TGTGCCAGCAGCGGTGACAGGGGGCACTATGGCTACACCTTC.

The chain is built from TRBV19 and TRBJ1-5; D ambiguous. V was shortened by 3 bases and J by 2 bases, with 11 bases between the two germline ends. CDR3 length: 15 amino acids. CDR1 is LNHDA, CDR2 SQIVND, per germline (reference sequence). The DNA of the CDR3 is TGTGCCAGTAGTATGAGCCGGGGAGGCAATCAGCCCCAGCATTTT. Translation gives CASSMSRGGNQPQHF. Using reference TRBV19 and TRBJ1-5 for the parts outside the CDR3, the full variable domain is DGGITQSPKYLFRKEGQNVTLSCEQNLNHDAMYWYRQDPGQGLRLIYYSQIVNDFQKGDIAEGYSVSREKKESFPLTVTSAQKNPTAFYLCASSMSRGGNQPQHFGDGTRLSIL.

As for this clone: This sample also contains other DNA sequences that code for the same CDR3. The chain is built from TRBV18 and TRBJ1-1, with 8 bases matching TRBD1. Germline V gene data show CDR1 as KGHSH and CDR2 as LQKENI. The CDR3 consists of 14 residues. V lost 4 bases and J lost 3; bases outside the gene matches: 4. The CDR3 region is CASSLDRGDTEAFF. In DNA form, the CDR3 reads TGTGCCAGCTCACTCGACAGGGGCGACACTGAAGCTTTCTTT.

This chain uses TRBV4-1 with TRBJ1-2; D not resolved. V lost 1 base and J 2 bases, leaving 8 bases between the germline ends. The germline V gene encodes CDR1 MGHRA and CDR2 YSYEKL. The CDR3 extends over 14 amino acids. CDR3 amino acids: CASSQARENYGYTF. CDR3 nucleotide sequence: TGCGCCAGCAGCCAAGCGAGGGAAAACTATGGCTACACCTTC.

The rearrangement uses TRBV9 and TRBJ1-1; D call uncertain. The CDR3 sequence is 15 residues long. V lost 0 bases to trimming and J lost 0 bases, with 9 bases between them. CDR1 is SGDLS, CDR2 YYNGEE, per germline. The CDR3: CASSVGGQMNTEAFF. CDR3 nucleotides: TGTGCCAGCAGCGTAGGTGGCCAGATGAACACTGAAGCTTTCTTT.

The rearrangement links TRBV7-3 to TRBJ1-1, with a tentative D call TRBD1 (6 bases). This CDR3 spans 13 amino acids. CDR1 is SGHTA, CDR2 FQGTGA, per germline. V was pared by 1 base and J by 6 bases, with 9 bases between. The chain's CDR3 is CASSLRSGAEAFF. CDR3 nucleotides: TGTGCCAGCAGCTTAAGGTCAGGGGCTGAAGCTTTCTTT.

This chain links TRBV19 with TRBJ2-3; tentatively, D is TRBD1 (5 bases). This CDR3 is 15 amino acids long. V was cut by 7 bases and J by 0 bases, with 14 bases left in between. Germline V lookup: CDR1 LNHDA, CDR2 SQIVND (reference sequence). CDR3 region: CASTPGQLSTDTQYF. Here the CDR3 DNA reads TGTGCCAGTACCCCAGGACAACTAAGCACAGATACGCAGTATTTT.

The J gene is TRBJ1-4, the V gene TRBV2; D gene unclear. The V end was cut by 10 bases, the J end by 6 bases, with 9 bases between. The CDR3 runs to 11 residues. Germline V gene sequence: CDR1 SNHLY, CDR2 FYNNEI. Written as DNA, the CDR3 is TGTGCCACCCGGGGTGATGAAAAACTGTTTTTT. Protein product: CATRGDEKLFF.

The chain employs TRBV27 and TRBJ2-2, with 8 bases matching TRBD2. The germline CDR1 and CDR2 sequences are MNHEY and SMNVEV (reference sequence). CDR3 size: 17 residues. The J segment lost 9 bases and the V segment lost 4 bases, leaving 16 bases of the junction unmatched. The CDR3 reads CASSSHRGKAGVRELFF. The DNA of the CDR3 is TGTGCCAGCAGTTCCCATCGGGGGAAAGCGGGGGTCCGGGAGCTGTTTTTT.

The V and J genes are TRBV20-1 and TRBJ2-5; maybe TRBD1 (5 bases). Trimming took 6 bases from V and 9 from J, leaving 14 bases between them. The germline gives CDR1 DFQATT, CDR2 SNEGSKA (reference sequence). The CDR3 sequence is 11 residues long. CDR3 loop: CSALHQGAQYF. CDR3 bases: TGCAGTGCCTTGCACCAAGGGGCCCAGTACTTC.

This rearrangement joins TRBV9 to TRBJ2-1; 10 bases align to TRBD2. The V gene's germline CDR1 is SGDLS and CDR2 YYNGEE. The CDR3 is made up of 14 amino acids. V lost 4 bases, J lost 9 bases, and 7 bases stayed unmatched. CDR3 nucleotides: TGTGCCAGCAGCCCCCTAGCGGGAGTAGGTGAGCAGTTCTTC. Protein sequence: CASSPLAGVGEQFF.

The rearrangement links TRBV27 to TRBJ1-2; possible D gene TRBD1, 5 bases. V was trimmed by 5 bases and J by 4 bases, leaving 11 bases between them. The CDR3 length is 13 residues. Germline V gene lookup returns CDR1 MNHEY and CDR2 SMNVEV (reference sequence). As DNA, the CDR3 is TGTGCCAGCAGTCTTGACAGCTTCTATGGCTACACCTTC. It codes for CASSLDSFYGYTF.

This chain joins TRBV14 and TRBJ1-1; TRBD1 matches 8 bases. V trimming: 4 bases; J trimming: 5 bases; junction bases outside the gene matches: 6. CDR1 and CDR2 from the germline V gene are SGHDN and FVKESK. The CDR3 length is 14 residues. CDR3 nucleotide sequence: TGTGCCAGCAGCCTTCACAGGGGGGCGACTGAAGCTTTCTTT. Amino acids: CASSLHRGATEAFF. The variable domain in full, with the rest retrieved from reference TRBV14 and TRBJ1-1, is EAGVTQFPSHSVIEKGQTVTLRCDPISGHDNLYWYRRVMGKEIKFLLHFVKESKQDESGMPNNRFLAERTGGTYSTLKVQPAELEDSGVYFCASSLHRGATEAFFGQGTRLTVV.

This rearrangement joins TRBV27 to TRBJ1-2, with 7 bases fitting TRBD1. This CDR3 has 15 amino acids. CDR1 is MNHEY and CDR2 is SMNVEV in the germline V gene (reference sequence). The ends lost 5 bases at V and 8 bases at J; junction bases unmatched: 14. DNA for the CDR3: TGTGCCAGCAGTCATCCCCCCATACAGGGGAGAGGCTACACCTTC. It translates to CASSHPPIQGRGYTF.

This clone was picked up one time. The gene calls are TRBV11-3 and TRBJ2-7; TRBD1 agrees at 10 bases. Unmatched junction bases numbered 5, after V lost 5 bases and J lost 4 bases. CDR1 and CDR2 from the germline V gene are SGHNT and YENEEA. The CDR3 length is 14 residues. The CDR3 sequence: CASSIAGQGYEQYF. CDR3 nucleotides: TGTGCCAGCAGCATCGCGGGACAGGGGTACGAGCAGTACTTC.

This chain joins TRBV28 and TRBJ1-1; 8 bases are a match to TRBD1. Per the germline V gene, CDR1 is MDHEN and CDR2 is SYDVKM. This CDR3 spans 15 amino acids. V lost 3 bases, J lost 5 bases, and 8 bases stayed unmatched. The CDR3 coding sequence is TGTGCCAGCAGTTTCGTCGGACAGGGAAGGACTGAAGCTTTCTTT. Protein sequence: CASSFVGQGRTEAFF.

J is TRBJ1-1 and V is TRBV5-1, with D unresolved. Looked up from germline, CDR1 is SGHRS and CDR2 is YFSETQ. Trimming pared 4 bases from V and 7 bases from J, leaving 20 bases between. This CDR3 is 15 amino acids long. The CDR3 reads CASSLETGLLYEAFF. CDR3 nucleotide sequence: TGCGCCAGCAGCCTGGAAACCGGTCTCCTATATGAAGCTTTCTTT.